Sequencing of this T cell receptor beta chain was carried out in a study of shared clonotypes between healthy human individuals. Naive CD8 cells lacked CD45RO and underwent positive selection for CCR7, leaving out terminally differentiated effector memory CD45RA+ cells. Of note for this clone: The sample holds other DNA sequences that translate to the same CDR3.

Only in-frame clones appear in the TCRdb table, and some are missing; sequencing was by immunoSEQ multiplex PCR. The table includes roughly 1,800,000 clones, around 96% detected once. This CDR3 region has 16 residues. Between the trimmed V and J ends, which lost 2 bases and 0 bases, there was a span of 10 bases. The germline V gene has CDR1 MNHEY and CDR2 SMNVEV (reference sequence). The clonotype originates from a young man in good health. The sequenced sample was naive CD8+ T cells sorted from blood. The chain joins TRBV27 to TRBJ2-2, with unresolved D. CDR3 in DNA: TGTGCCAGCAGTTTAGGCGGCCTAGCGAACACCGGGGAGCTGTTTTTT. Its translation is CASSLGGLANTGELFF.